These 20 T cell receptor beta chains share one sample of origin, sequenced in a study of cytomegalovirus exposure and HLA in healthy donors (dated by TCRdb to 2016 to 2017). Libraries were made using the immunoSEQ multiplex PCR assay. For the multiplex PCR, a mixture combining 60 forward primers for TCR Vbeta segments and 13 reverse primers for TCR Jbeta segments was used. The immuneACCESS repertoire file appears here via TCRdb, limited to in-frame rearrangements. These files lack a portion of the clones; in checked studies, under half of the deficit traces to unresolved V genes, and the cause of the others is not known. The table kept for this sample lists 80,000 to 100,000 clones. The ten top clones hold 3.4% of the sample. Sample: PBMCs. All receptors come from a woman in her twenties or thirties in good health and CMV-seronegative.

The chain uses TRBV15 and TRBJ1-2; 7 nucleotides agree with TRBD1. Germline-derived CDR1 and CDR2 are LNHNV and YYDKDF (reference sequence). The V gene end was trimmed by 2 bases and the J gene end by 5 bases; junction bases not matched to a gene: 8. The CDR3 has 15 amino acids. The CDR3 loop is CATSRSFSGGYGYTF. The CDR3 region has the DNA TGTGCCACCAGCAGATCTTTCTCAGGGGGATATGGCTACACCTTC.

The gene calls are TRBV19 and TRBJ2-1, with TRBD2 matching over 13 bases. CDR1 and CDR2 (germline): LNHDA, SQIVND (reference sequence). The CDR3 runs to 16 residues. J was trimmed by 7 bases and V by 1 base; bases with no gene match: 4. The CDR3 DNA reads TGTGCCAGTAGTATAGGACTAGCGGGAGGCTCAAATGAGCAGTTCTTC. Protein product: CASSIGLAGGSNEQFF.

The chain has TRBV9 and TRBJ2-5; D is unclear. The CDR3 spans 13 residues. The germline CDR1 and CDR2 sequences are SGDLS and YYNGEE. The V gene lost 2 bases and the J gene lost 4 bases, with 9 bases spanning the gap. The CDR3 loop is CASSVSWRETQYF. CDR3 nucleotides: TGTGCCAGCAGCGTTAGCTGGCGAGAGACCCAGTACTTC.

CDR3 in DNA: TGTGCCAGTAGTGCCGGGACAGGGAGCAATGAGCAGTTCTTC. Amino acids: CASSAGTGSNEQFF. V usage is TRBV19 and J usage is TRBJ2-1; 9 bases are a match to TRBD1. V lost 5 bases, J lost 6 bases, and 5 bases stayed unmatched. The CDR3 covers 14 residues. Per germline, CDR1 LNHDA and CDR2 SQIVND (reference sequence).

This chain connects TRBV6-4 to TRBJ2-3, with D maybe TRBD2 (6 bases). The CDR3 consists of 15 residues. V was shortened by 5 bases and J by 0 bases, with 12 bases between the two germline ends. Per germline, CDR1 MRHNA and CDR2 SNTAGT. CDR3 in DNA: TGTGCCAGCAGTCCCGGCGGGGTTAGCACAGATACGCAGTATTTT. Amino acids: CASSPGGVSTDTQYF.

This chain connects TRBV29-1 to TRBJ2-7; 7 bases fit TRBD1. Germline CDR1 SQVTM, CDR2 ANQGSEA. The CDR3 is 14 amino acids. V lost 6 bases to trimming and J lost 0 bases; unmatched junction nucleotides: 8. DNA of the CDR3: TGCAGCGTAAAATGGACAGGTAACTCCTACGAGCAGTACTTC. Translation gives CSVKWTGNSYEQYF.

The rearrangement links TRBV6-1 to TRBJ1-1, with 7 nucleotides matching TRBD1. The CDR3 is 16 amino acids. In germline, CDR1 is MNHNS, CDR2 SASEGT. V shed 1 base and J 2 bases; nucleotides not matched to a gene: 7. The CDR3 DNA sequence: TGTGCCAGCAGTGAAGTCCCCAGGGGGATTAACACTGAAGCTTTCTTT. This encodes CASSEVPRGINTEAFF.

The chain has TRBV7-9 and TRBJ2-7, with 8 bases aligning to TRBD2. Germline trimming cut 5 bases from V and 2 bases from J; bases unmatched to any gene: 8. This CDR3 has 15 amino acids. CDR1 is SEHNR and CDR2 is FQNEAQ in the germline V gene (reference sequence). CDR3 amino acids: CASSPGSGSTYEQYF. CDR3 sequence (DNA): TGTGCCAGCAGCCCGGGAAGCGGGAGTACCTACGAGCAGTACTTC.

This chain joins TRBV5-4 and TRBJ1-1; no clear D. Germline V lookup: CDR1 SGHNT, CDR2 YYREEE (reference sequence). The V end lost 4 bases, the J end lost 4 bases, and 11 bases lay between the germline ends. This CDR3 comprises 13 residues. CDR3 region: CASSIVTGTEAFF. CDR3 DNA sequence: TGTGCCAGCAGCATAGTGACGGGCACTGAAGCTTTCTTT. Variable domain in full (rest from reference TRBV5-4 and TRBJ1-1): ETGVTQSPTHLIKTRGQQVTLRCSSQSGHNTVSWYQQALGQGPQFIFQYYREEENGRGNFPPRFSGLQFPNYSSELNVNALELDDSALYLCASSIVTGTEAFFGQGTRLTVV.

This chain connects TRBV4-1 to TRBJ1-5, with D unresolved. The CDR3 is 17 amino acids. Per germline, CDR1 MGHRA and CDR2 YSYEKL. The V end lost 3 bases, the J end lost 0 bases, and 15 bases lay between the germline ends. CDR3 protein: CASSQWSVEVSNQPQHF. The CDR3 DNA sequence: TGCGCCAGCAGCCAGTGGAGTGTCGAGGTTAGCAATCAGCCCCAGCATTTT.

This sequence joins TRBV9 and TRBJ2-7; a possible D gene is TRBD1 (5 bases). The DNA end is more similar to TRBJ2-1, so the J call may be wrong. The CDR3 is made up of 16 amino acids. Germline values: CDR1 SGDLS, CDR2 YYNGEE. The CDR3 here is CASSVVPGPSYNEQFF. The CDR3 DNA reads TGTGCCAGCAGCGTAGTCCCAGGGCCTTCCTACAATGAGCAGTTCTTC.

The chain links TRBV4-1 to TRBJ1-4, with 7 positions matching TRBD1. Germline V gene lookup returns CDR1 MGHRA and CDR2 YSYEKL. J gave up 5 bases and V 2 bases, and 11 bases lay outside the gene matches. This CDR3 contains 17 residues. The CDR3 loop is CASSQFLLGTENEKLFF. DNA of the CDR3: TGCGCCAGCAGCCAATTCCTCCTCGGGACAGAAAATGAAAAACTGTTTTTT.

The chain links TRBV7-3 to TRBJ1-5; D perhaps matches TRBD1 (5 bases). Germline lookup yields CDR1 SGHTA and CDR2 FQGTGA. The CDR3 extends over 14 amino acids. V was cut by 5 bases and J by 9 bases, with 17 bases left in between. The CDR3 sequence is CASSLRPGVGPQHF. The CDR3 DNA sequence: TGTGCCAGCAGCCTCCGACCGGGGGTAGGGCCCCAGCATTTT.

The chain links TRBV28 to TRBJ1-2; no clear D gene. The CDR3 is 15 residues long. The V end was cut by 6 bases, the J end by 4 bases, with 18 bases between. Germline CDR1 MDHEN, CDR2 SYDVKM. The CDR3 reads CASSEILKRIYGYTF. Written as DNA, the CDR3 is TGTGCCAGCAGCGAAATTTTGAAGCGGATCTATGGCTACACCTTC.

V gene TRBV5-4 combines with J gene TRBJ2-5; a possible D gene is TRBD1 (6 bases). Trimming removed 4 bases from V and 7 bases from J, with 14 bases in between. Germline V gives CDR1 SGHNT, CDR2 YYREEE (reference sequence). CDR3 size: 13 residues. Here the CDR3 DNA reads TGTGCCAGCAGCGTCAACAGGGTGGCGACCCAGTACTTC. It translates to CASSVNRVATQYF.

This chain connects TRBV25-1 to TRBJ2-1, with 10 bases aligning to TRBD2. Per the germline V gene, CDR1 is MGHDK and CDR2 is SYGVNS. V gave up 4 bases and J gave up 6 bases; unmatched junction bases: 6. The CDR3 has 15 amino acids. CDR3 coding DNA: TGTGCCAGCAGTGCACTAGCGGGAAACACCAATGAGCAGTTCTTC. This codes for CASSALAGNTNEQFF.

The rearrangement links TRBV9 to TRBJ2-1; TRBD1 agrees at 7 bases. The V gene end was trimmed by 6 bases and the J gene end by 4 bases; junction bases not matched to a gene: 7. Looked up from germline, CDR1 is SGDLS and CDR2 is YYNGEE. The CDR3 has 14 amino acids. This CDR3 reads CASNPTGLYNEQFF. In DNA, the CDR3 is TGTGCCAGCAACCCGACAGGGCTGTACAATGAGCAGTTCTTC.

With regard to this clone: At one of its ends the junction is not consistent with the germline gene, which may arise from a read error. Distinct nucleotide sequences in the sample also encode this CDR3. The rearrangement links TRBV28 to TRBJ2-1; maybe TRBD1 (6 bases). CDR3 length equals 15 residues. CDR1 and CDR2 (germline): MDHEN, SYDVKM. The chain's CDR3 is CASSIRGSPYNEQFF. In DNA form, the CDR3 reads TGCGCCAGCAGCATAAGGGGGTCCCCGTACAATGAGCAGTTCTTC.

The rearrangement joins TRBV2 to TRBJ1-5, with D unresolved. V lost 1 base to trimming and J lost 4 bases, with 8 bases between them. CDR3 size: 14 residues. CDR1 and CDR2 from the germline V gene are SNHLY and FYNNEI. For the CDR3, the DNA is TGTGCCAGCAGTGAAGGCTGGAGAAATCAGCCCCAGCATTTT. Translating it yields CASSEGWRNQPQHF.

The chain couples TRBV7-2 to TRBJ1-1; D is perhaps TRBD1 (5 bases). This CDR3 region has 14 residues. The V end lost 0 bases, the J end lost 5 bases, and 10 bases lay between the germline ends. Germline V gene data show CDR1 as SGHTA and CDR2 as FQGNSA. The CDR3 region is CASSLAGGMTEAFF. The CDR3 region has the DNA TGTGCCAGCAGCTTAGCCGGGGGGATGACTGAAGCTTTCTTT. Supplemented by reference TRBV7-2 and TRBJ1-1, the full variable domain reads GAGVSQSPSNKVTEKGKDVELRCDPISGHTALYWYRQSLGQGLEFLIYFQGNSAPDKSGLPSDRFSAERTGGSVSTLTIQRTQQEDSAVYLCASSLAGGMTEAFFGQGTRLTVV.